This T cell receptor (beta chain) is drawn from a study of CD8 T cells in ankylosing spondylitis. Study-wide results and caveats: Significant enrichment of disease-linked clones was reportedly seen in matched ankylosing spondylitis synovial fluid. Several highly homologous variants made up a TCR beta motif, and this motif appeared characteristic of ankylosing spondylitis blood.

This clonotype has only a few counts. Its cognate antigen is unknown. The germline gives CDR1 SNHLY, CDR2 FYNNEI. The CDR3 sequence is 15 residues long. J gave up 3 bases and V 3 bases, and 4 bases lay outside the gene matches. Using its own MiXCR run on the 5' RACE reads, TCRdb lists one record per CDR3 protein. Of hundreds of thousands of distinct CDR3 sequences in the sample, roughly 25% were seen once. The rearrangement links TRBV2 to TRBJ2-2; TRBD1 aligns across 7 bases. Sequences were obtained from blood, either unsorted or a sorted T cell fraction (not recorded which). This clonotype was obtained from a male donor with ankylosing spondylitis. The CDR3 nucleotides are TGTGCCAGCAGTGAGAACAGGGGAGACACCGGGGAGCTGTTTTTT. This translates into CASSENRGDTGELFF. Filled out from reference TRBV2 and TRBJ2-2, the complete variable domain reads EPEVTQTPSHQVTQMGQEVILRCVPISNHLYFYWYRQILGQKVEFLVSFYNNEISEKSEIFDDQFSVERPDGSNFTLKIRSTKLEDSAMYFCASSENRGDTGELFFGEGSRLTVL.